At least ten counts were recorded for the clone carrying this T cell receptor (beta chain). Its specificity is not known. This sample is part of a study of response to subunit inactivated influenza vaccine. Via MiXCR, TCRdb re-called the RT-PCR reads, giving one row per CDR3 protein. The data contain about 520,000 distinct CDR3 sequences, approximately 7.7% of them seen just once; the ten biggest clones take up around 13%. The CDR3 contains 16 residues. Unmatched junction bases numbered 9, after V lost 3 bases and J lost 6 bases. CDR1 SGHRS and CDR2 YFSETQ come from the germline V gene. Study-level findings and limits: That few new T cells are recruited by each seasonal influenza vaccination was the authors' suggestion.

This receptor was obtained from a man in his fifties or sixties who received an inactivated influenza vaccine. This rearrangement joins TRBV5-1 to TRBJ2-2, with TRBD1 matching over 9 bases. This specimen was PBMCs from blood, taken 23 months after vaccination. The CDR3 nucleotides are TGCGCCAGCAGCTCCGGACAGGGGCGATCCGCCGGGGAGCTGTTTTTT. This translates into CASSSGQGRSAGELFF.